These 25 T cell receptor beta chains originate from one sample sequenced in a study of shared clonotypes between healthy human individuals (TCRdb year 2020). The method behind the library was the immunoSEQ multiplex PCR assay. TCRdb holds this immuneACCESS table with in-frame rearrangements only. Some clones are missing; in checked studies, unresolved V genes explain under half, and the rest has no known cause. Recorded for this sample are about 460,000 clones; roughly four fifths of them occurred a single time. The top ten clones comprise around 12% of the sample. Sequencing used PBMCs. These receptors originate from a woman aged 35 to 49 in good health. Some clones in this sample may be carry-over from other donors' samples.

The chain carries TRBV6-5 and TRBJ2-7, with D perhaps matching TRBD1 (5 bases). Trimming stripped 2 bases from V and 1 base from J, with 12 bases between. Germline V CDR1 and CDR2: MNHEY, SVGAGI. CDR3 size: 15 residues. DNA for the CDR3: TGTGCCAGCAGTTACCCCCAGGGTGGGTCCTACGAGCAGTACTTC. Translation: CASSYPQGGSYEQYF.

In regard to this clone: Only one base separates this from a far larger clonotype, so it likely reflects a read error. This chain connects TRBV4-3 to TRBJ2-6; D possibly corresponds to TRBD2 (6 bases). Germline CDR1 LGHNA, CDR2 YSLEER. The CDR3 runs to 17 residues. The CDR3: CANSQDPGTSGANVLTF. The CDR3 region has the DNA TGCGCCAACAGCCAAGATCCAGGGACTTCTGGGGCCAACGTCCTGACTTTC.

This clone appeared a few times. This chain links TRBV18 with TRBJ1-2; 8 bases line up with TRBD1. The junction had 6 bases not matched to a gene; V was cut back by 3 bases and J by 3 bases. The germline gives CDR1 KGHSH, CDR2 LQKENI. The CDR3 has 15 amino acids. The CDR3 coding sequence is TGTGCCAGCTCACCGGGGCAGGGGGCTGACTATGGCTACACCTTC. This encodes CASSPGQGADYGYTF.

The chain links TRBV9 to TRBJ1-4, with D unclear. The germline gives CDR1 SGDLS, CDR2 YYNGEE. Trimming left V 0 bases short and J 5 bases short, with 5 bases between. This CDR3 is built from 13 residues. The CDR3 nucleotides read TGTGCCAGCAGCGTAGTCCCGAATGAAAAACTGTTTTTT. Amino acid sequence: CASSVVPNEKLFF.

This clone was detected once. The V gene is TRBV28, the J gene TRBJ2-5; D gene uncertain. Trimming took off 6 bases at V and 3 bases at J, with 14 bases between the two ends. In germline, CDR1 is MDHEN, CDR2 SYDVKM. The CDR3 spans 14 residues. DNA of the CDR3: TGTGCCAGCAGGTTTATTAGTAGGGAAGAGACCCAGTACTTC. Protein: CASRFISREETQYF.

V and J are TRBV30 and TRBJ2-7; 12 positions match TRBD2. V shed 3 bases and J 3 bases; nucleotides not matched to a gene: 3. The CDR3 contains 14 residues. Germline values: CDR1 GTSNPN, CDR2 SVGIG (reference sequence). The CDR3 protein is CAWSLAGGLYEQYF. The CDR3 coding sequence is TGTGCCTGGAGCCTAGCGGGAGGGCTCTACGAGCAGTACTTC.

This clone occurred many times. This CDR3 is also generated by other DNA sequences in the sample. This chain joins TRBV6-1 and TRBJ1-1, with TRBD1 matching 9 bases. There are 15 residues in the CDR3. V shed 0 bases, J shed 11 bases, and the junction held 10 bases outside the gene matches. CDR1 is MNHNS, CDR2 SASEGT, per germline. The CDR3 sequence is CASSEAGTGRVTAFF. The CDR3 nucleotides are TGTGCCAGCAGTGAAGCGGGGACAGGGCGGGTTACGGCTTTCTTT.

A few counts support this clone. The V and J genes are TRBV29-1 and TRBJ2-7, with TRBD2 matching over 9 bases. V lost 4 bases to trimming and J lost 3 bases; unmatched junction nucleotides: 10. Germline loops: CDR1 SQVTM, CDR2 ANQGSEA. This CDR3 is built from 15 residues. CDR3 nucleotide sequence: TGCAGCGTTGCTCTGGAAGCGGGAGGACTCTACGAGCAGTACTTC. Translating gives CSVALEAGGLYEQYF.

The rearrangement joins TRBV6-5 to TRBJ1-2; D is possibly TRBD1 (5 bases). The ends were cut back, 7 bases at V and 9 bases at J, with 18 bases in the middle. The CDR3 extends over 13 amino acids. Germline CDR1 MNHEY, CDR2 SVGAGI. CDR3 DNA sequence: TGTGCCAGCACCCGACCCGGACACGCTAGCTACACCTTC. Translation: CASTRPGHASYTF.

The rearrangement uses TRBV7-9 and TRBJ1-1; D is ambiguous. The germline V gene encodes CDR1 SEHNR and CDR2 FQNEAQ (reference sequence). The CDR3 has 13 residues. V shed 1 base and J shed 10 bases, with 13 bases lying between them. CDR3 coding DNA: TGTGCCAGCAGCTTAGAGGCCCAGGCGGCAGCTTTCTTT. This translates into CASSLEAQAAAFF.

A single count supports this clone. The CDR3 loop reads CASSQLGNTEAFF. The CDR3 bases are TGCGCCAGCAGCCAACTCGGGAACACTGAAGCTTTCTTT. The rearrangement joins TRBV4-3 to TRBJ1-1; D gene uncertain. The V end was cut by 2 bases, the J end by 1 base, with 5 bases between. The CDR3 has 13 amino acids. Germline CDR1 is LGHNA and CDR2 is YSLEER.

This chain joins TRBV18 and TRBJ2-7; TRBD1 matches 7 bases. Unmatched junction bases numbered 10, after V lost 6 bases and J lost 2 bases. The CDR3 consists of 15 residues. Germline CDR1 and CDR2: KGHSH and LQKENI. The CDR3 spells CASSQSRDSTYEQYF. The CDR3 DNA sequence: TGTGCCAGCTCTCAGAGCCGGGACAGCACCTACGAGCAGTACTTC.

The genes are TRBV7-9 and TRBJ1-4, with D hard to call. The CDR3 sequence is 13 residues long. Germline V gene lookup returns CDR1 SEHNR and CDR2 FQNEAQ (reference sequence). V lost 2 bases, J lost 5 bases, and 6 bases lay in between. For the CDR3, the DNA is TGTGCCAGCAGCTTAACAGTAAATGAAAAACTGTTTTTT. It specifies CASSLTVNEKLFF.

This chain links TRBV30 with TRBJ1-2, with TRBD1 matching over 8 bases. The CDR3 is made up of 12 amino acids. The V gene end was trimmed by 6 bases and the J gene end by 7 bases; junction bases not matched to a gene: 7. Germline V CDR1 and CDR2: GTSNPN, SVGIG (reference sequence). The CDR3 protein is CACDRGRGGYTF. The CDR3 DNA is TGTGCCTGCGACAGGGGACGAGGTGGCTACACCTTC.

This clone was detected a few times. The chain combines TRBV5-6 with TRBJ2-7; no clear D gene. The V gene lost 3 bases and the J gene lost 3 bases, with 16 bases spanning the gap. Germline V gene sequence: CDR1 SGHDT, CDR2 YYEEEE. CDR3 length equals 15 residues. CDR3 protein: CASSSPLDPDYEQYF. In DNA, the CDR3 is TGTGCCAGCAGCTCACCGCTGGATCCAGACTACGAGCAGTACTTC.

The chain carries TRBV18 and TRBJ1-1, with 8 bases fitting TRBD1. V trimming: 4 bases; J trimming: 7 bases; junction bases outside the gene matches: 8. Germline loops: CDR1 KGHSH, CDR2 LQKENI. The CDR3 totals 14 residues. The CDR3 is CASSHGQGGGEAFF. Here the CDR3 DNA reads TGTGCCAGCTCACATGGACAGGGCGGGGGTGAAGCTTTCTTT.

V gene TRBV6-1 combines with J gene TRBJ2-4; TRBD1 matches at 7 bases. The V segment lost 4 bases and the J segment 0 bases; nucleotides outside the gene matches: 12. The CDR3 sequence is 18 residues long. CDR1 MNHNS and CDR2 SASEGT come from the germline V gene. The CDR3 loop is CASSAPGTVPIAKNIQYF. The DNA of the CDR3 is TGTGCCAGCAGTGCCCCCGGGACAGTACCTATAGCCAAAAACATTCAGTACTTC.

V gene TRBV9 combines with J gene TRBJ2-3; possibly TRBD2 for D (5 bases). CDR1 and CDR2 from the germline V gene are SGDLS and YYNGEE. This CDR3 has 14 amino acids. The V end lost 2 bases, the J end lost 8 bases, and 15 bases lay between the germline ends. DNA for the CDR3: TGTGCCAGCAGCGTGGGATACACACGGGGTACGCAGTATTTT. Translation gives CASSVGYTRGTQYF.

This clone was counted a single time. This sequence joins TRBV11-2 and TRBJ2-4; 8 bases agree with TRBD2. Germline CDR1 is SGHAT and CDR2 is FQNNGV. Trimming cost V 5 bases and J 0 bases; bases outside gene matches: 6. This CDR3 is 16 amino acids long. DNA for the CDR3: TGTGCCAGCAGCCGGACTAGCAGCCTAGCCAAAAACATTCAGTACTTC. This codes for CASSRTSSLAKNIQYF.

The V and J genes are TRBV7-2 and TRBJ1-2; TRBD1 aligns across 8 bases. CDR3 length: 12 residues. The germline V gene has CDR1 SGHTA and CDR2 FQGNSA. The V and J ends lost 5 bases and 8 bases, in that order; junction bases with no gene match: 4. CDR3 bases: TGTGCCAGCAGCCCGACAGGGGTCGGCTACACCTTC. It translates to CASSPTGVGYTF.

This clone came up a few times. The sample carries other DNA sequences with the same CDR3. The chain carries TRBV29-1 and TRBJ1-1; no reliable D call. The CDR3 is made up of 13 amino acids. Trimming cost V 4 bases and J 0 bases, with 9 bases left between them. Germline CDR1 is SQVTM and CDR2 is ANQGSEA. For the CDR3, the DNA is TGCAGCGTTGTTCCCTCTATGAACACTGAAGCTTTCTTT. The encoded protein is CSVVPSMNTEAFF.

V is TRBV4-3 and J is TRBJ2-1; 7 positions agree with TRBD2. The length of the CDR3 is 17 residues. The germline CDR1 and CDR2 sequences are LGHNA and YSLEER. The junction had 13 bases not matched to a gene; V was cut back by 0 bases and J by 8 bases. In DNA, the CDR3 is TGCGCCAGCAGCCAAGATCGGGCGCGGGAGATTGAATATGAGCAGTTCTTC. Its protein product is CASSQDRAREIEYEQFF.

Only a few counts were recorded for this clone. This chain connects TRBV30 to TRBJ1-2, with D perhaps matching TRBD1 (5 bases). This CDR3 has 13 residues. Germline values: CDR1 GTSNPN, CDR2 SVGIG (reference sequence). V gave up 0 bases and J gave up 8 bases, with 13 bases separating them. CDR3 sequence: CAWSVIGTQGYTF. DNA of the CDR3: TGTGCCTGGAGTGTAATAGGGACGCAAGGCTACACCTTC.

This rearrangement joins TRBV29-1 to TRBJ2-5, with D possibly matching TRBD2 (5 bases). The ends were cut back, 2 bases at V and 11 bases at J, with 12 bases in the middle. CDR1 SQVTM and CDR2 ANQGSEA come from the germline V gene. This CDR3 has 11 residues. This CDR3 is CSVERGAEQYF. CDR3 DNA: TGCAGCGTTGAACGAGGAGCGGAGCAGTACTTC.

The V gene is TRBV30, the J gene TRBJ1-5; D is unclear. CDR1 and CDR2 from the germline V gene are GTSNPN and SVGIG (reference sequence). The CDR3 runs to 11 residues. V was shortened by 1 base and J by 13 bases, with 11 bases between the two germline ends. Here the CDR3 reads CAWSGGLGQHF. Here the CDR3 DNA reads TGTGCCTGGAGTGGAGGGTTAGGGCAGCATTTT.